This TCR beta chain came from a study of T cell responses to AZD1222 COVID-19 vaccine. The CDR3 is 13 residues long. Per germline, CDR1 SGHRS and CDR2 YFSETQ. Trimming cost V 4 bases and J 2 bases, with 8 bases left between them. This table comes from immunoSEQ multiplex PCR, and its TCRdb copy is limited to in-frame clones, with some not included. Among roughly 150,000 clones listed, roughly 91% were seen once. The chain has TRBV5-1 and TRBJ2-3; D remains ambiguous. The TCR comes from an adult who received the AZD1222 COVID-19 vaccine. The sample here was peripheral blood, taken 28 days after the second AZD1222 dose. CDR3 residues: CASSPRATDTQYF. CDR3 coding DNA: TGCGCCAGCAGCCCCCGGGCCACAGATACGCAGTATTTT.